These T cell receptor beta chains were read from a single sample in a study of T-cell memory formation after mild COVID-19. One entry per CDR3 protein results from TCRdb running MiXCR on the 5' RACE reads. The sample has about 390,000 distinct CDR3 sequences; about 17% are singletons. Sequences were obtained from PBMCs or a T cell subset sorted from them (not recorded which). Source of these receptors: a man aged 18-30 years who had mild COVID-19 (a few samples of this study predate the infection). Cell type and time point are not known. Each CDR3 is given without its conserved first and last residue.

V gene: TRBV7-6
J gene: TRBJ1-6
CDR3 protein: ASSLGTANSPLH

V gene: TRBV4-1
J gene: TRBJ1-1
CDR3 protein: ASSQDGTGGDTEAF

V gene: TRBV7-9
J gene: TRBJ2-1
CDR3 protein: ASSLQNNEQF

V gene: TRBV20-1
J gene: TRBJ2-3
CDR3 protein: SGPSGDTQY

V gene: TRBV7-9
J gene: TRBJ1-1
CDR3 protein: ASSPPGEVAF

V gene: TRBV4-1
J gene: TRBJ2-7
CDR3 protein: ASSHERGAYEQY

V gene: TRBV7-2
J gene: TRBJ2-3
CDR3 protein: ASRGFADTQY

V gene: TRBV7-3
J gene: TRBJ2-1
CDR3 protein: ASSPSGGADAGGDEQF

V gene: TRBV10-3
J gene: TRBJ1-3
CDR3 protein: AISVGGLNTIY

V gene: TRBV20-1
J gene: TRBJ1-5
CDR3 protein: SAKDREYPPQH

V gene: TRBV5-1
J gene: TRBJ2-2
CDR3 protein: ASSITGAGTGELF

V gene: TRBV7-2
J gene: TRBJ1-1
CDR3 protein: ASSLRGDDTEAF

V gene: TRBV5-1
J gene: TRBJ1-2
CDR3 protein: ASSGPGGDYGYT